This T cell receptor (beta chain) is from a study of T cells expressing NK-cell markers. The CDR3 loop spans 16 amino acids. CDR1 is SGHRS and CDR2 is YFSETQ in the germline V gene. About this clonotype itself: Its cognate antigen is unknown.

Study-wide points: Unclear, still, was the HCMV specificity of the expanded NKG2C+ T cell clones.

With the 5' RACE reads reprocessed, TCRdb shows one record per CDR3 protein and no DNA. This sample contains fewer than 400,000 distinct CDR3 sequences. The sequence derives from a woman between 50 and 59 years old in good health. Sequenced material: blood T cells: a sorted CD56 or NKG2C T cell subset, CD4+ or CD8+ T cells, or bulk PBMC T cells (not recorded which). This chain joins TRBV5-1 and TRBJ2-3; with no DNA, the TCRdb D assignment of TRBD2 cannot be verified. CDR3 region: CASSMTSGSRTDTQYF.